This T cell receptor beta chain was captured by sequencing in a study of T cell changes during pregnancy in multiple sclerosis. Profiled with immunoSEQ multiplex PCR; TCRdb holds only in-frame clones, not every one. The table shows tens of thousands of clones, with 80% to 95% occurring only once. The V gene end was trimmed by 2 bases and the J gene end by 1 base; junction bases not matched to a gene: 7. CDR1 is SGHTA and CDR2 is FQGTGA in the germline V gene. This CDR3 contains 17 residues. J is TRBJ2-2 and V is TRBV7-3; 7 bases are shared with TRBD1. This clonotype was obtained from a female donor with multiple sclerosis, enrolled in a pregnancy study. The sample was peripheral blood, taken in the second trimester of pregnancy. CDR3 protein: CASSLFPRTGNTGELFF. CDR3 DNA sequence: TGTGCCAGCAGCTTATTCCCCAGGACAGGGAACACCGGGGAGCTGTTTTTT.